Listed here are 24 T cell receptor beta chains from one sample, sequenced in a study of patients and donors after allogeneic stem cell transplantation (dated by TCRdb to 2020 to 2022). The method was RT-PCR. Data came from a NextSeq 550. TCRdb reprocessed the public reads (quality trimming at Q25 with fastp, clone calling with MiXCR) and kept in-frame beta chains. Each record represents a unique CDR3 protein, reported with the most common genes and DNA among its rows. The sample profile shows roughly 940,000 distinct CDR3 sequences; more than 15% of them were found once. The ten largest clones capture around 5.5% of the sample. Sequenced: blood, either unsorted or a sorted T cell fraction (not recorded which). The source is a human donor who was either an allogeneic HSCT recipient or a stem cell or donor lymphocyte infusion donor (not recorded which). It is not recorded whose cells these are; they may come from a transplant donor.

This clonotype has ten or more counts. The V and J genes are TRBV12-3 or TRBV12-4 and TRBJ2-5; D call uncertain. This CDR3 comprises 14 residues. Trimming removed 6 bases at V and 7 bases at J, with 18 bases between. Here the CDR3 DNA reads TGTGCCAGCAGAATCGGGCCCTCGGTGGTGACCCAGTACTTC. Its protein is CASRIGPSVVTQYF.

This clonotype was observed a few times. This chain links TRBV12-3 or TRBV12-4 with TRBJ2-7; 9 bases line up with TRBD1. Germline trimming cut 4 bases from V and 3 bases from J; bases unmatched to any gene: 7. CDR3 length: 15 residues. CDR3 DNA sequence: TGTGCCAGCAGTTACCCGGGACAGGGATTCTACGAGCAGTACTTC. Translating gives CASSYPGQGFYEQYF.

The V gene is TRBV20-1, the J gene TRBJ2-1; perhaps TRBD1 as D (5 bases). The CDR3 is 13 amino acids. The V and J ends lost 4 bases and 7 bases respectively, with 14 bases between them. Germline values: CDR1 DFQATT, CDR2 SNEGSKA (reference sequence). CDR3 DNA sequence: TGCAGTGCTATTGTGGTAGGGGAAAATGAGCAGTTCTTC. Protein product: CSAIVVGENEQFF.

J is TRBJ1-1 and V is TRBV29-1; D is unresolved. Trimming removed 3 bases at V and 8 bases at J, with 7 bases between. The CDR3 is 10 amino acids. Germline V gene lookup returns CDR1 SQVTM and CDR2 ANQGSEA. The CDR3 region is CSVEYVEAFF. The DNA of the CDR3 is TGCAGCGTTGAGTATGTCGAAGCTTTCTTT.

This clonotype was detected many times. The V gene is TRBV20-1, the J gene TRBJ2-7; tentatively, D is TRBD1 or TRBD2 (6 bases each). Germline CDR1 and CDR2: DFQATT and SNEGSKA (reference sequence). The V gene lost 6 bases and the J gene lost 6 bases, with 18 bases spanning the gap. The length of the CDR3 is 13 residues. The CDR3 sequence is CSARGFRGLEQYF. The DNA for the CDR3 is TGCAGTGCCCGGGGGTTCAGGGGCCTCGAGCAGTACTTC.

The chain carries TRBV5-1 and TRBJ2-2; 7 bases are shared with TRBD1. Germline V gives CDR1 SGHRS, CDR2 YFSETQ. The length of the CDR3 is 14 residues. Trimming took 0 bases from V and 6 from J; bases not matched to a gene: 2. The CDR3 protein is CASSLVDRAGELFF. The CDR3 nucleotides read TGCGCCAGCAGCTTGGTTGACAGGGCCGGGGAGCTGTTTTTT. The whole variable domain, filled in from reference TRBV5-1 and TRBJ2-2, reads KAGVTQTPRYLIKTRGQQVTLSCSPISGHRSVSWYQQTPGQGLQFLFEYFSETQRNKGNFPGRFSGRQFSNSRSEMNVSTLELGDSALYLCASSLVDRAGELFFGEGSRLTVL.

This clonotype was counted many times. The chain carries TRBV5-1 and TRBJ2-1; 11 bases are a match to TRBD2. Germline V gene sequence: CDR1 SGHRS, CDR2 YFSETQ. This CDR3 is built from 16 residues. The trim removed 5 bases at V and 7 bases at J, leaving 11 bases unmatched. Written as DNA, the CDR3 is TGCGCCAGCAGGCCCCCACTAGCGGGAGTTGGTAATGAGCAGTTCTTC. Translating gives CASRPPLAGVGNEQFF.

This clonotype was detected only a few times. The chain combines TRBV10-3 with TRBJ1-6; D remains ambiguous. This CDR3 has 12 residues. Germline CDR1 ENHRY, CDR2 SYGVKD. V was pared by 9 bases and J by 7 bases, with 10 bases between. CDR3 loop: CAIREGNSPLHF. CDR3 coding DNA: TGTGCCATTCGTGAGGGCAATTCACCCCTCCACTTT.

This clonotype showed up just a few times. V is TRBV28 and J is TRBJ2-5, with 8 positions matching TRBD1. V trimming: 8 bases; J trimming: 3 bases; junction bases outside the gene matches: 5. The CDR3 is 13 residues long. Germline CDR1 reads MDHEN; CDR2 reads SYDVKM. In DNA, the CDR3 is TGTGCCAGCCTAGCGACAGGGGAAGAGACCCAGTACTTC. It is translated as CASLATGEETQYF.

This clonotype came up many times. The chain carries TRBV6-1 and TRBJ1-2, with 10 positions matching TRBD1. V gave up 5 bases and J gave up 3 bases; unmatched junction bases: 6. Germline lookup yields CDR1 MNHNS and CDR2 SASEGT. There are 15 residues in the CDR3. CDR3 region: CASSRPGTGDYGYTF. The CDR3 DNA reads TGTGCCAGCAGTCGTCCCGGGACAGGGGACTATGGCTACACCTTC.

The rearrangement links TRBV21-1 to TRBJ1-6. TRBV21-1 is a known pseudogene. This CDR3 has 12 amino acids. The CDR3 bases are TGTGCCAGCAGCAAAGAGAATTCACCCCTCCACTTT. It translates to CASSKENSPLHF.

This clonotype was observed a few times. This CDR3 reads CATTGAGEKNTEAFF. The CDR3 DNA is TGTGCCACCACGGGGGCAGGGGAGAAGAACACTGAAGCTTTCTTT. The chain has TRBV24-1 and TRBJ1-1; TRBD1 might be the D (6 bases). The CDR3 contains 15 residues. The germline V and J ends were trimmed by 8 bases and 1 base, with 16 bases remaining between them. Germline CDR1 and CDR2: KGHDR and SFDVKD.

This clonotype was counted between two and nine times. The chain employs TRBV3-1 and TRBJ2-1; D unresolved. This CDR3 contains 15 residues. The V gene's germline CDR1 is LGHDT and CDR2 YNNKEL (reference sequence). The V end lost 0 bases, the J end lost 7 bases, and 13 bases lay between the germline ends. DNA of the CDR3: TGTGCCAGCAGCCAAGAGTTTTCCAAACGGAATGAGCAGTTCTTC. Amino acids: CASSQEFSKRNEQFF.

The genes are TRBV7-2 and TRBJ2-3; tentatively, D is TRBD1 or TRBD2 (6 bases each). V was shortened by 4 bases and J by 5 bases, with 19 bases between the two germline ends. The CDR3 runs 16 residues. Germline V gene sequence: CDR1 SGHTA, CDR2 FQGNSA. CDR3 in DNA: TGTGCCAGCAGCTCGGGGGCCGGGCCCAATGGAGATACGCAGTATTTT. Protein product: CASSSGAGPNGDTQYF.

The sample holds a few counts of this clonotype. V gene TRBV30 combines with J gene TRBJ2-2; no clear D gene. Germline values: CDR1 GTSNPN, CDR2 SVGIG (reference sequence). Trimming shortened V by 3 bases and J by 1 base, and 6 bases separated the two germline ends. The CDR3 has 13 amino acids. The DNA for the CDR3 is TGTGCCTGGAGCGCGCTGAACACCGGGGAGCTGTTTTTT. Translated, it gives CAWSALNTGELFF.

This clonotype was counted between two and nine times. V is TRBV29-1 and J is TRBJ2-1; 7 bases line up with TRBD1. The CDR3 is 15 residues long. J was trimmed by 2 bases and V by 6 bases; bases with no gene match: 10. The germline gives CDR1 SQVTM, CDR2 ANQGSEA. CDR3 bases: TGCAGCGTCCTAAGAACAGACAGGGCCTACAATGAGCAGTTCTTC. Translation gives CSVLRTDRAYNEQFF.

The sample holds a few counts of this clonotype. The CDR3 DNA sequence: TGTGCCAGCTCACCAGTTCCCGGCGCCCGCTCCTACGAGCAGTACTTC. Translation gives CASSPVPGARSYEQYF. The chain carries TRBV18 and TRBJ2-7, with D uncertain. This CDR3 spans 16 amino acids. V dropped 2 bases and J dropped 0 bases, with 14 bases sitting between them. Germline V gene lookup returns CDR1 KGHSH and CDR2 LQKENI.

This clonotype was observed a few times. In DNA form, the CDR3 reads TGTGCCAGCAGCTTAGCGGGCCCTGAAGAAGATGGCTACACCTTC. Its translation: CASSLAGPEEDGYTF. V usage is TRBV7-3 and J usage is TRBJ1-2; D call uncertain. Germline V gene data show CDR1 as SGHTA and CDR2 as FQGTGA. The CDR3 consists of 15 residues. Trimming shortened V by 2 bases and J by 6 bases, and 16 bases separated the two germline ends.

This clonotype was observed a few times. The rearrangement joins TRBV3-1 to TRBJ1-1; D gene uncertain. V was pared by 8 bases and J by 1 base, with 14 bases between. The CDR3 is made up of 14 amino acids. Germline V lookup: CDR1 LGHDT, CDR2 YNNKEL (reference sequence). CDR3 nucleotide sequence: TGTGCCAGCGCAGATAACGGGAGGAACACTGAAGCTTTCTTT. Encoded protein: CASADNGRNTEAFF.

The V call is TRBV20-1, the J call TRBJ1-2, with D possibly being TRBD1 (6 bases). Germline loops: CDR1 DFQATT, CDR2 SNEGSKA (reference sequence). The CDR3 runs 14 residues. V was trimmed by 5 bases and J by 4 bases, leaving 17 bases between them. The CDR3 DNA reads TGCAGTGCTCCAGGGGCGGGCGTAATCTATGGCTACACCTTC. This translates into CSAPGAGVIYGYTF.

This chain links TRBV7-9 with TRBJ2-7, with a tentative D call TRBD2 (5 bases). CDR1 is SEHNR, CDR2 FQNEAQ, per germline (reference sequence). The CDR3 runs to 14 residues. V lost 1 base and J 2 bases, leaving 9 bases between the germline ends. Here the CDR3 DNA reads TGTGCCAGCAGCTTAGTCCGGGGTCCCTACGAGCAGTACTTC. Translated: CASSLVRGPYEQYF.

The CDR3 region is CASGGGMGGNQPQHF. CDR3 DNA: TGTGCCAGCGGCGGGGGGATGGGCGGCAATCAGCCCCAGCATTTT. The chain carries TRBV7-2 and TRBJ1-5; TRBD1 might be the D (5 bases). The V gene's germline CDR1 is SGHTA and CDR2 FQGNSA. V lost 8 bases, J lost 2 bases, and 16 bases lay in between. CDR3 size: 15 residues.

This clonotype was observed a few times. This rearrangement joins TRBV4-1 to TRBJ2-1, with D perhaps matching TRBD1 (6 bases). Germline CDR1 reads MGHRA; CDR2 reads YSYEKL. The length of the CDR3 is 14 residues. Trimming cost V 0 bases and J 8 bases, with 11 bases left between them. CDR3 DNA sequence: TGCGCCAGCAGCCAAGACAGGGGAATGTATGAGCAGTTCTTC. Translated, it gives CASSQDRGMYEQFF.

The chain combines TRBV6-1 with TRBJ2-2, with a weak D call TRBD2 (5 bases). V was clipped by 2 bases and J by 6 bases, with 13 bases between them. Germline CDR1 MNHNS, CDR2 SASEGT. The CDR3 has 15 residues. Here the CDR3 reads CASSEPGSLSGELFF. The CDR3, as DNA: TGTGCCAGCAGTGAACCGGGGAGCCTATCCGGGGAGCTGTTTTTT.